This T cell receptor beta chain appears in the sequencing data of a study of prognosis after radiotherapy for stage I lung cancer (dated by TCRdb to the early 2020s). A note on the overall study: Over 15 stage I NSCLC patients were enrolled in Nanjing, China, between April 2018 and January 2019. More than twelve of the patients presented with newly diagnosed primary stage I lung tumors; a few had oligometastatic NSCLC following surgical resection of the primary tumor. Every patient was deemed medically inoperable, about a dozen because of comorbidities and over five because they refused surgery. Ages in the cohort of about a dozen men and a handful of women ranged from about 50 to 85 years, with a median of 74. Roughly 12 patients had adenocarcinoma and about seven had squamous cell carcinoma as the tumor histology. SBRT was given in 3 to 5 fractions with a biologically effective dose of at least 100 Gy, using image-guided IMRT or VMAT. Concurrent therapy was not administered to any patient alongside SBRT. Distant metastases were developed by four of the 19 patients after SBRT, at a median of about seven months, whereas no significant progression was observed in the other 15 patients. Peripheral blood TCR beta repertoires were profiled in stage I NSCLC patients before and after stereotactic body radiotherapy, and the repertoires were related to distant failure. A total of 40 or so blood samples from some 20 patients were sequenced, with one sample obtained before and one obtained after SBRT for each patient.

Study-wide findings and limitations: Post-SBRT Shannon entropy and its change from baseline were lower in patients who developed distant metastases; baseline Shannon entropy was not associated with metastases. Differences in TRBV and TRBJ usage frequencies by metastasis status were reportedly observed in two V genes at baseline and in several V and two J genes after SBRT. A decrease in unique TCR clone counts was observed after SBRT (median 10,088 before versus several thousand after; Wilcoxon paired P=0.011). Limitations of the study included a small cohort and short follow-up, and the study findings need independent validation. No determination of tumor specificity was made for expanded TCR clones. All reported P values were unadjusted for multiple comparisons.

The TCR beta CDR3 region was amplified from genomic DNA by two rounds of multiplex PCR. In the first PCR round, primers specific to each TRBV and TRBJ gene were used, and the primer sequences were filed in Chinese patent CN105087789A. Universal primers were used in the second PCR round. The Roche High Pure PCR Template Preparation Kit was used to extract genomic DNA from frozen PBMCs. An Illumina HiSeq 3000 was used to sequence the libraries paired-end with 151 bp reads. On the authors' methods: CutAdapt was used to remove raw reads lacking the multiplex PCR primer sequences. PEAR was used to merge high-quality paired reads into contigs. TRB V, D and J gene segments were assigned to each contig with MiXCR by alignment to reference sequences. CDR3 sequences were clustered by base quality and sequence similarity to remove sequencing errors. Shannon entropy, normalized by the natural log of the productive TCR sequence number, served as the measure of diversity. To get clonality, Shannon entropy was divided by the natural log of the number of unique clonotypes, and that result was subtracted from one. Progression-free survival cut-offs for repertoire metrics were chosen using the Youden index of ROC curves, with analyses run in R 3.5.3. TCRdb reran the public reads through fastp at Q25 and MiXCR, keeping productive beta chains. Rows with a matching CDR3 protein are joined into one entry that keeps the most common DNA and genes. TCRdb, rather than the study authors, made the V and J calls. This sample comprises some 35,000 distinct CDR3 sequences, under 35% of them detected only once. Roughly 17% of the sample comes from the top ten.

Points on this clonotype: Its specific antigen is unknown. No base quality information exists; no much larger clone differs at one position.

All patients had node-negative disease on CT and PET/CT, and none had a history of other malignancies or had previously received chemotherapy or radiotherapy. At each of two time points, approximately 5.9 milliliters of peripheral venous blood were collected into EDTA tubes. PBMCs were isolated by Ficoll-Paque Plus density-gradient centrifugation. Right after collection, samples were placed at -80 degrees C and kept there until analysis. This TCR derives from a donor aged 50 or older with non-small cell lung cancer. Sequenced material: PBMCs, taken before or after stereotactic body radiation therapy (not recorded which).

The CDR3 is CASNIQGGVDTIYF. The base sequence is TGTGCCAGCAATATACAGGGAGGTGTGGACACCATATATTTT. The sequence is built from TRBV2 and TRBJ1-3; TRBD1 might be the D gene, on 6 matching bases. There are 14 amino acids in the CDR3, from cysteine to phenylalanine inclusive. Kept here is only the CDR3 DNA, which spans 42 bases and is read in frame from base 1. V loses 7 bases, J loses 8 bases, and the germline ends lie 18 bases apart. The germline V gene supplies CDR1 SNHLY and CDR2 FYNNEI. The CDR3, completed at both ends by the reference TRBV2 and TRBJ1-3 genes, gives the full variable domain EPEVTQTPSHQVTQMGQEVILRCVPISNHLYFYWYRQILGQKVEFLVSFYNNEISEKSEIFDDQFSVERPDGSNFTLKIRSTKLEDSAMYFCASNIQGGVDTIYFGEGSWLTVV.